A single sample is the source of the 18 T cell receptor beta chains below, sequenced in a study of T cell changes during pregnancy in multiple sclerosis. The data were produced by immunoSEQ multiplex PCR, yet TCRdb's version contains in-frame clones alone and is incomplete. The sample holds approximately 40,000 clones, 80% to 95% seen once. The sample in question was CD8+ T cells from peripheral blood mononuclear cells, obtained after pregnancy. The receptor source for this set is a female donor with multiple sclerosis, enrolled in a pregnancy study.

The chain couples TRBV19 to TRBJ2-1; 10 bases map to TRBD2. J gave up 6 bases and V 7 bases, and 15 bases lay outside the gene matches. This CDR3 has 17 residues. CDR1 LNHDA and CDR2 SQIVND come from the germline V gene (reference sequence). The CDR3 here is CASTAPGLAGVSNEQFF. The DNA of the CDR3 is TGTGCCAGTACCGCCCCTGGCCTAGCGGGAGTCAGCAATGAGCAGTTCTTC.

The chain uses TRBV5-4 and TRBJ1-1; no clear D gene. The germline V gene has CDR1 SGHNT and CDR2 YYREEE (reference sequence). The V and J ends lost 3 bases and 0 bases respectively, with 12 bases between them. The CDR3 is made up of 15 amino acids. CDR3 sequence reads: CASSWEEGLNTEAFF. The CDR3 DNA sequence: TGTGCCAGCAGCTGGGAGGAGGGCTTGAACACTGAAGCTTTCTTT.

The rearrangement joins TRBV4-1 to TRBJ1-1, with D unclear. This CDR3 comprises 13 residues. The germline V and J ends were trimmed by 6 bases and 2 bases, with 10 bases remaining between them. Germline loops: CDR1 MGHRA, CDR2 YSYEKL. The CDR3 DNA sequence: TGCGCCAGCAGGATTGCAGAAAACACTGAAGCTTTCTTT. Protein sequence: CASRIAENTEAFF.

The rearrangement joins TRBV4-2 to TRBJ2-3; 8 positions match TRBD2. V lost 0 bases and J lost 0; bases outside the gene matches: 2. Germline V gene lookup returns CDR1 LGHNA and CDR2 YNFKEQ. The CDR3 runs 16 residues. CDR3 amino acids: CASSQEPGGSTDTQYF. The CDR3 DNA follows: TGTGCCAGCAGCCAAGAGCCGGGGGGGAGCACAGATACGCAGTATTTT.

The CDR3 protein is CASGQGAETQYF. The CDR3 DNA reads TGTGCCAGTGGACAGGGTGCGGAGACCCAGTACTTC. The chain combines TRBV19 with TRBJ2-5, with TRBD1 matching over 8 bases. Germline V gene lookup returns CDR1 LNHDA and CDR2 SQIVND (reference sequence). The CDR3 is 12 amino acids. The ends lost 8 bases at V and 5 bases at J; junction bases unmatched: 4.

This clone turned up a few times. The chain is built from TRBV5-6 and TRBJ1-5, with 10 bases matching TRBD1. Germline V gives CDR1 SGHDT, CDR2 YYEEEE. CDR3 length: 15 residues. V lost 4 bases, J lost 9 bases, and 10 bases stayed unmatched. This chain's CDR3 is CASSEGTGALRPQHF. Here the CDR3 DNA reads TGTGCCAGCAGCGAAGGGACAGGGGCTCTCCGGCCCCAGCATTTT.

The genes are TRBV7-9 and TRBJ2-1; 8 bases map to TRBD2. V trimming: 2 bases; J trimming: 2 bases; junction bases outside the gene matches: 8. The CDR3 spans 17 residues. Germline V gene sequence: CDR1 SEHNR, CDR2 FQNEAQ (reference sequence). In DNA, the CDR3 is TGTGCCAGCAGCTTATCCAGCGGGGGCCGAACCTACAATGAGCAGTTCTTC. This gives the protein CASSLSSGGRTYNEQFF.

The V and J genes are TRBV27 and TRBJ2-7; TRBD2 might be the D (6 bases). Germline assignment: CDR1 MNHEY and CDR2 SMNVEV (reference sequence). Deletions cut 11 bases from V and 0 bases from J, with 11 bases between. The CDR3 has 12 residues. The CDR3 sequence: CAWGDGSYEQYF. CDR3 nucleotide sequence: TGTGCCTGGGGGGACGGCTCCTACGAGCAGTACTTC.

V gene TRBV27 combines with J gene TRBJ2-3; 11 bases are shared with TRBD2. CDR1 and CDR2 (germline): MNHEY, SMNVEV (reference sequence). The CDR3 totals 18 residues. V dropped 2 bases and J dropped 3; count of bases not matched to a gene: 10. The CDR3 bases are TGTGCCAGCAGTTTACCACCGGGAACTAGCGGGAGAACAGATACGCAGTATTTT. This encodes CASSLPPGTSGRTDTQYF.

The gene calls are TRBV7-2 and TRBJ2-7; a weak D match, TRBD1 (6 bases). Germline CDR1 is SGHTA and CDR2 is FQGNSA. The V end lost 10 bases, the J end lost 7 bases, and 26 bases lay between the germline ends. The length of the CDR3 is 15 residues. CDR3 DNA sequence: TGTGCCACCCATACGGGGTCCAACAGGGCAGGGGAGCAGTACTTC. Translation gives CATHTGSNRAGEQYF. The complete variable domain, with remaining parts taken from reference TRBV7-2 and TRBJ2-7, reads GAGVSQSPSNKVTEKGKDVELRCDPISGHTALYWYRQSLGQGLEFLIYFQGNSAPDKSGLPSDRFSAERTGGSVSTLTIQRTQQEDSAVYLCATHTGSNRAGEQYFGPGTRLTVT.

A note on this clone: At one end, the junction sequence differs from germline, possibly due to a read error. The chain combines TRBV5-4 with TRBJ1-1; 9 bases agree with TRBD1. Germline V gene data show CDR1 as SGHNT and CDR2 as YYREEE (reference sequence). This CDR3 is built from 15 residues. CDR3 sequence: CASSLYGTGPTGAFF. In DNA, the CDR3 is TGTGCCAGCAGCTTGTATGGGACAGGGCCGACTGGAGCTTTCTTT.

This clone has only a few counts. The chain employs TRBV11-3 and TRBJ1-5, with D unclear. Germline V gene data show CDR1 as SGHNT and CDR2 as YENEEA. V was pared by 5 bases and J by 9 bases, with 17 bases between. This CDR3 is built from 14 residues. In nucleotides, the CDR3 is TGTGCCAGCAGCCCCCGTCTGTTCTACAGGCCCCAGCATTTT. This sequence encodes CASSPRLFYRPQHF.

As DNA, the CDR3 is TGTGCCAGCAGCCAATCCGGGGGAAACACTGAAGCTTTCTTT. Encoded protein: CASSQSGGNTEAFF. The chain uses TRBV16 and TRBJ1-1; D is perhaps TRBD1 (5 bases). With 0 bases removed from V and 2 bases from J, the gap between germline ends came to 7 bases. Looked up from germline, CDR1 is KGHSY and CDR2 is FQNENV. The CDR3 is 14 amino acids.

This clone is termed medium-sized. The chain uses TRBV6-1 and TRBJ2-3; the match to TRBD1 covers 9 bases. The V segment lost 4 bases and the J segment 4 bases; nucleotides outside the gene matches: 6. The germline CDR1 and CDR2 sequences are MNHNS and SASEGT. CDR3 size: 15 residues. Written as DNA, the CDR3 is TGTGCCAGCAGTGGAGGGACAGGGACCCCAGATACGCAGTATTTT. Its protein product is CASSGGTGTPDTQYF.

On this clone: At one end, the junction sequence differs from germline, possibly due to a read error. The CDR3, as DNA: TGTGCCAGCAGCGGGAGGCGGGGGGGCTCCCACGAGCAGTACTTC. Protein: CASSGRRGGSHEQYF. This chain joins TRBV7-8 and TRBJ2-7; 9 bases fit TRBD2. The CDR3 has 15 amino acids. Germline CDR1 is SGHVS and CDR2 is FQNEAQ. Full variable domain (outside the CDR3, taken from reference TRBV7-8 and TRBJ2-7): GAGVSQSPRYKVAKRGQDVALRCDPISGHVSLFWYQQALGQGPEFLTYFQNEAQLDKSGLPSDRFFAERPEGSVSTLKIQRTQQEDSAVYLCASSGRRGGSHEQYFGPGTRLTVT.

The chain is built from TRBV30 and TRBJ2-1; D is possibly TRBD2 (6 bases). The germline V gene has CDR1 GTSNPN and CDR2 SVGIG (reference sequence). The germline V and J ends were trimmed by 2 bases and 6 bases, with 23 bases remaining between them. The CDR3 contains 17 residues. CDR3 in DNA: TGTGCCTGGAGTTTGGGAGGATCTAGGATGACGGGCAATGAGCAGTTCTTC. Translation gives CAWSLGGSRMTGNEQFF.

This chain uses TRBV5-4 with TRBJ2-7; 9 bases align to TRBD1. J was trimmed by 2 bases and V by 4 bases; bases with no gene match: 4. The CDR3 is 14 amino acids. The V gene's germline CDR1 is SGHNT and CDR2 YYREEE (reference sequence). In DNA, the CDR3 is TGTGCCAGCAGCAAGGGACAGGGACCCTACGAGCAGTACTTC. Translation gives CASSKGQGPYEQYF. Combining the CDR3 with reference TRBV5-4 and TRBJ2-7 gives the whole variable domain ETGVTQSPTHLIKTRGQQVTLRCSSQSGHNTVSWYQQALGQGPQFIFQYYREEENGRGNFPPRFSGLQFPNYSSELNVNALELDDSALYLCASSKGQGPYEQYFGPGTRLTVT.

CDR3 protein: CASSLAPGPLGGNEQYF. CDR3 bases: TGTGCCAGCAGCTTGGCCCCGGGCCCACTTGGAGGAAACGAGCAGTACTTC. The rearrangement joins TRBV5-4 to TRBJ2-7, with D tentatively TRBD2 (5 bases). CDR1 is SGHNT, CDR2 YYREEE, per germline (reference sequence). Deletions cut 0 bases from V and 5 bases from J, with 21 bases between. This CDR3 contains 17 residues. The whole variable domain, remainder taken from reference TRBV5-4 and TRBJ2-7, is ETGVTQSPTHLIKTRGQQVTLRCSSQSGHNTVSWYQQALGQGPQFIFQYYREEENGRGNFPPRFSGLQFPNYSSELNVNALELDDSALYLCASSLAPGPLGGNEQYFGPGTRLTVT.